This TCR beta chain was documented in a study of T cell changes during pregnancy in multiple sclerosis. The CDR3 is made up of 15 amino acids. The germline CDR1 and CDR2 sequences are LGHNA and YSLEER. J lost 5 bases, V lost 1 base, and 3 bases had no gene match. Assay: immunoSEQ multiplex PCR; the TCRdb copy retains only in-frame clones and omits some. The sample includes around 110,000 clones, less than 95% seen only once; the top ten take around 0.8%. The chain joins TRBV4-3 to TRBJ2-1; 9 positions agree with TRBD2. Sequences were derived from peripheral blood, sampled in the third trimester of pregnancy. The receptor was isolated from a female donor in good health, enrolled as a control in a pregnancy study. CDR3 nucleotides: TGCGCCAGCAGCCAAGGCTCTAGCGGGGACAATGAGCAGTTCTTC. This translates into CASSQGSSGDNEQFF.